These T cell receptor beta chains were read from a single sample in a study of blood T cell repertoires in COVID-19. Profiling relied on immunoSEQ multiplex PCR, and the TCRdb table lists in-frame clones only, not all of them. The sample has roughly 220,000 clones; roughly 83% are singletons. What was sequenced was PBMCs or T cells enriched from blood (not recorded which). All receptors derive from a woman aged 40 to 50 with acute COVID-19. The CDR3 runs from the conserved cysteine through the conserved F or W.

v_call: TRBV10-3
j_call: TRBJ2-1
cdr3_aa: CAISQGSGRSNEQFF

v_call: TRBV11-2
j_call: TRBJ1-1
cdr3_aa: CASSPWEGRRAEAFF

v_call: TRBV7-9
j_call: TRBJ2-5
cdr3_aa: CASSLFQGQETQYF

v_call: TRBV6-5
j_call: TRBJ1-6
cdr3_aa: CASSFSDRYASPLHF

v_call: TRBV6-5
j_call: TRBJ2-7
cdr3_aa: CASSYGFRGGPAEQYF

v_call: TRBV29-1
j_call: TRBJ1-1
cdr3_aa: CSVAWTAGSTEAFF

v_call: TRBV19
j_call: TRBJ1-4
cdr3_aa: CASTPTGGTMRKLFF

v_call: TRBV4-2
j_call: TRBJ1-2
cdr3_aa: CASSQVLGRGYTF

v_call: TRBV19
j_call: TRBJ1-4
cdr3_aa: CASSIRGLGEKLFF

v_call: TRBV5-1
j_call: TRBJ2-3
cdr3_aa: CASSPDTQYF

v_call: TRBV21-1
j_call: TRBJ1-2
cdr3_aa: CASSKRDSRRSYTF

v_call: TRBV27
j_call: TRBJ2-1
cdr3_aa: CASTRTGQGVHEQFF

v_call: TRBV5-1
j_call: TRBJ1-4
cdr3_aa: CASSLAPLDRAGEKLFF

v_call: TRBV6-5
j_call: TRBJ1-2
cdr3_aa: CASSYSAMGRGGYTF

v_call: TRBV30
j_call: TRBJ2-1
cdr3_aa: CAWSGTSGSWEQFF

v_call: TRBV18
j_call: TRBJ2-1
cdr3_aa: CASSPQRSPYNEQFF

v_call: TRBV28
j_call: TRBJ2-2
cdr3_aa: CASSPLQDRGRTGELFF

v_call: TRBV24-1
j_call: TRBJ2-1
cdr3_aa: CATILKRTSGGENEQFF

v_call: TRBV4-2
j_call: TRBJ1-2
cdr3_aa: CASSQERTGGHGYTF

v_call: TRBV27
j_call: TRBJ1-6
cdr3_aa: CASSLSTAPGGNNSPLHF

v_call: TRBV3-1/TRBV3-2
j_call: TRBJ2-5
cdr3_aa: CASTKSPGPQETQYF

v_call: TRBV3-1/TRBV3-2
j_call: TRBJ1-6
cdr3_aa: CASSPISGSSPLHF

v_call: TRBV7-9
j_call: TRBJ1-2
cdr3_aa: CASSSDRGHYTF

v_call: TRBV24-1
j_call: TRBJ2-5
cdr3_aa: CATSGEREKETQYF

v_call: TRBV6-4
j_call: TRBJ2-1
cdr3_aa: CASSDRTGLAGVSEQFF

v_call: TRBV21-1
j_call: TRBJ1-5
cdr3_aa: CASSKLQGLWVSNQPQHF

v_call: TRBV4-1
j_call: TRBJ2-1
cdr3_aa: CASSQPSLGGPEQFF

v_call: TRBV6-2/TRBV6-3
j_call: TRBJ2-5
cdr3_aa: CASSASRDSTRQETQYF

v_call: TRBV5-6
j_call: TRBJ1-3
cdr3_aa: CASSSPLSGGTAGNTIYF

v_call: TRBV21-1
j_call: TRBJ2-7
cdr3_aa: CASSKERGGSSYEQYF

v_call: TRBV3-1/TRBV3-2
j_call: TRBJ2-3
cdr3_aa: CASSQGASGADTQYF

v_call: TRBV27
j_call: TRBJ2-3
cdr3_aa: CASRPGGSVSTDTQYF

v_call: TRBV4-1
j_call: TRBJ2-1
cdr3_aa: CASSPLEVSYNEQFF

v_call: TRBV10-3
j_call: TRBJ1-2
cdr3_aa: CAIREDRGYGYTF

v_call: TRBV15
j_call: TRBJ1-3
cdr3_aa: CATRGGGTISGNTIYF

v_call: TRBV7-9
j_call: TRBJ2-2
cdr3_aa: CASRPGGIGANTGELFF

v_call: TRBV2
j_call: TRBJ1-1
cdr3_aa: CASSKTGAVNTEAFF

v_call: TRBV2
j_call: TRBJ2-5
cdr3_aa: CASSERTGRWYF

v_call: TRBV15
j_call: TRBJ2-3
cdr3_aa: CATSRDGGTGTDTQYF

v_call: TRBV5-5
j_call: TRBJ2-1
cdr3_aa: CASSTTGSTGNEQFF

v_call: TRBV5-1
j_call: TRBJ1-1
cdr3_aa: CASSPADRDTEAFF

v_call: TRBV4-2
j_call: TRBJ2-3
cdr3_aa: CASSQGGRGTDTQYF

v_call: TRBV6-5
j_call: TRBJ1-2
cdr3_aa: CASSTPRAYGYTF

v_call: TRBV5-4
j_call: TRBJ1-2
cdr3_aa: CATGQNYGYTF

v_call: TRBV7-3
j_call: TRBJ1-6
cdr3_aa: CASSSTGGSTGSPLHF

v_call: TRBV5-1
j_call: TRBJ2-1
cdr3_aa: CASSLLSGGNEQFF

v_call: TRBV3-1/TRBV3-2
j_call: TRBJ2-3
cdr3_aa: CASSQLAGAADTQYF

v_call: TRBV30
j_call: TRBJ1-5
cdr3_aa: CACRTRNQPQHF

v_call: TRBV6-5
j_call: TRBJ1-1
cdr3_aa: CASWRDRLNTEAFF

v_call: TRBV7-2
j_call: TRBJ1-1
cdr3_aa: CASSFRGVNTEAFF

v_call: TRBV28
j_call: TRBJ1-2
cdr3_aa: CASSLRPINYGYTF

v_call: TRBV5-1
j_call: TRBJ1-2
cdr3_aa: CASSQGAGSDYTF

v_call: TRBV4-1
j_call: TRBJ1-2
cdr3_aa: CASSQDRREAGTRTYGYTF

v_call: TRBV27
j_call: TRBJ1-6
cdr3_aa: CASGNRDGGSPLHF

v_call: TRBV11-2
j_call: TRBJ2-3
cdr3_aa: CASSLDLAIPTGTQYF